This passage covers 14 T cell receptor beta chains from one sample sequenced in a study of blood T cell repertoires in COVID-19. TCRdb's table, derived via immunoSEQ multiplex PCR, lists solely in-frame clones and lacks some. The sample gives roughly 40,000 clones, about 79% of which show up once; 24% is in the top ten. Sequenced input: peripheral blood. These receptors were collected from a human donor with acute or convalescent COVID-19. The donor label of this sample is uncertain.

This clone appeared once. The V call is TRBV6-5, the J call TRBJ2-7; TRBD2 might be the D (6 bases). The V end lost 7 bases, the J end lost 2 bases, and 18 bases lay between the germline ends. CDR3 length equals 15 residues. The germline CDR1 and CDR2 sequences are MNHEY and SVGAGI. The chain's CDR3 is CASTLRGKRAYEQYF. CDR3 nucleotide sequence: TGTGCCAGCACCCTCCGGGGCAAGCGGGCCTACGAGCAGTACTTC.

The J gene is TRBJ2-5, the V gene TRBV11-2, with 10 nucleotides matching TRBD2. The CDR3 runs to 17 residues. Trimming took 1 base from V and 4 from J; bases not matched to a gene: 9. Germline V gene data show CDR1 as SGHAT and CDR2 as FQNNGV. CDR3 residues: CASSLGASGRSGETQYF. CDR3 DNA: TGTGCCAGCAGCTTAGGGGCTAGCGGGAGATCGGGAGAGACCCAGTACTTC.

This clone was counted between two and nine times. V and J are TRBV7-6 and TRBJ1-3; no clear D. This CDR3 is 15 amino acids long. Trimming left V 5 bases short and J 2 bases short, with 13 bases between. CDR1 SGHVS and CDR2 FNYEAQ come from the germline V gene. CDR3 nucleotide sequence: TGTGCCAGCAGCCCGACCGGCGGCACTGGAAACACCATATATTTT. Translation gives CASSPTGGTGNTIYF.

Only one count was recorded for this clone. The gene calls are TRBV5-6 and TRBJ2-7; 9 bases are a match to TRBD1. The CDR3 runs 19 residues. The V gene end was trimmed by 2 bases and the J gene end by 4 bases; junction bases not matched to a gene: 19. CDR1 is SGHDT and CDR2 is YYEEEE in the germline V gene. CDR3 protein: CASSFGTFFLGTGRYEQYF. The CDR3 DNA follows: TGTGCCAGCAGCTTCGGTACTTTTTTCCTAGGGACAGGGCGGTACGAGCAGTACTTC.

In this sample, this clone turned up a few times. The J gene is TRBJ1-2, the V gene TRBV9; tentative D call: TRBD1 (5 bases). V was cut by 4 bases and J by 4 bases, with 11 bases left in between. Per germline, CDR1 SGDLS and CDR2 YYNGEE. The CDR3 is made up of 13 amino acids. The CDR3 coding sequence is TGTGCCAGCAGCACGGGGGGGGTCTATGGCTACACCTTC. Its translation is CASSTGGVYGYTF.

The chain joins TRBV9 to TRBJ2-2; D is undetermined. V lost 0 bases and J lost 4, with 10 bases in between. Germline V lookup: CDR1 SGDLS, CDR2 YYNGEE. The CDR3 is 15 residues long. The CDR3 sequence: CASSVDQVATGELFF. The CDR3 nucleotides read TGTGCCAGCAGCGTAGACCAGGTTGCCACCGGGGAGCTGTTTTTT.

The J gene is TRBJ1-2, the V gene TRBV6-5; perhaps TRBD1 as D (6 bases). The CDR3 has 14 residues. Trimming pared 6 bases from V and 1 base from J, leaving 12 bases between. CDR1 and CDR2 (germline): MNHEY, SVGAGI. CDR3: CASRLTGGNYGYTF. The DNA of the CDR3 is TGTGCCAGCAGGCTGACAGGTGGTAACTATGGCTACACCTTC.

The chain is built from TRBV5-1 and TRBJ1-3, with TRBD1 as a possible D gene (5 bases). The CDR3 sequence is 16 residues long. Germline-derived CDR1 and CDR2 are SGHRS and YFSETQ. V was shortened by 4 bases and J by 4 bases, with 18 bases between the two germline ends. In DNA form, the CDR3 reads TGCGCCAGCAGCGACTTATCCCAGGGATCGGGAAACACCATATATTTT. Translating it yields CASSDLSQGSGNTIYF.

This clone was observed a single time. The rearrangement links TRBV18 to TRBJ1-2, with TRBD1 as a possible D gene (5 bases). The CDR3 length is 14 residues. V lost 3 bases and J lost 7, with 15 bases in between. From germline, CDR1 is KGHSH and CDR2 LQKENI. The CDR3 reads CASSPPAGWFGYTF. The CDR3 DNA reads as TGTGCCAGCTCACCCCCGGCAGGGTGGTTTGGCTACACCTTC.

The chain carries TRBV4-1 and TRBJ2-1; 8 bases are shared with TRBD2. Germline CDR1 reads MGHRA; CDR2 reads YSYEKL. CDR3 length: 16 amino acids. The ends lost 4 bases at V and 6 bases at J; junction bases unmatched: 11. The CDR3 sequence is CASSPIAGMNINEQFF. The CDR3 region has the DNA TGCGCCAGCAGCCCTATAGCGGGAATGAATATCAATGAGCAGTTCTTC.

This chain connects TRBV9 to TRBJ2-1; possible D gene TRBD2, 6 bases. The length of the CDR3 is 15 residues. CDR1 is SGDLS, CDR2 YYNGEE, per germline. V lost 7 bases and J 6 bases, leaving 20 bases between the germline ends. This CDR3 reads CASGLFTEGFNEQFF. Written as DNA, the CDR3 is TGTGCCAGCGGCCTCTTTACGGAGGGTTTCAATGAGCAGTTCTTC.

This chain joins TRBV28 and TRBJ2-7; D not resolved. This CDR3 has 11 amino acids. Per germline, CDR1 MDHEN and CDR2 SYDVKM. V was shortened by 3 bases and J by 6 bases, with 6 bases between the two germline ends. CDR3 coding DNA: TGTGCCAGCAGTTTGCTATCCGAGCAGTACTTC. As protein: CASSLLSEQYF.

The CDR3 nucleotides read TGTGCCAGCAGCCACGGGACAGGGGACGGCTACACCTTC. Its translation: CASSHGTGDGYTF. This chain joins TRBV7-3 and TRBJ1-2; 10 bases line up with TRBD1. V lost 5 bases and J lost 8; bases outside the gene matches: 5. This CDR3 is built from 13 residues. Per germline, CDR1 SGHTA and CDR2 FQGTGA.

The chain carries TRBV5-1 and TRBJ1-1; TRBD1 matches 8 bases. Trimming took 4 bases from V and 4 from J; bases not matched to a gene: 6. Per germline, CDR1 SGHRS and CDR2 YFSETQ. This CDR3 region has 14 residues. The CDR3 protein is CASSEGQGGTEAFF. CDR3 nucleotide sequence: TGCGCCAGCAGCGAAGGACAGGGTGGCACTGAAGCTTTCTTT.